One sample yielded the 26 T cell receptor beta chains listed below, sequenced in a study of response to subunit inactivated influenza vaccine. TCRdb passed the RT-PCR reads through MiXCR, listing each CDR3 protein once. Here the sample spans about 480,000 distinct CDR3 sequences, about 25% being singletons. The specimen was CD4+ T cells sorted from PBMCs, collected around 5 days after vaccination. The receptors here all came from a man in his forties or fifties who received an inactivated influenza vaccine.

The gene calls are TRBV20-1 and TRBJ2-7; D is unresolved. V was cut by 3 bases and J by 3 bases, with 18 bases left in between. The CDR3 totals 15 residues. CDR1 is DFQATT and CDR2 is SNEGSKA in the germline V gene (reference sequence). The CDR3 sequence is CSASLIGLGIYEQYF. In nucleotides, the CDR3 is TGCAGTGCTAGCTTAATCGGCCTAGGGATCTACGAGCAGTACTTC.

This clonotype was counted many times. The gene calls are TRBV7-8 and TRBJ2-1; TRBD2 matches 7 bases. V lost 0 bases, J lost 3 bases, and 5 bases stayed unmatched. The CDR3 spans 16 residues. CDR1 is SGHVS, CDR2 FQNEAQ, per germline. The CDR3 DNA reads TGTGCCAGCAGCTTAGCTTCTCGCGGGGGCTACAATGAGCAGTTCTTC. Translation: CASSLASRGGYNEQFF.

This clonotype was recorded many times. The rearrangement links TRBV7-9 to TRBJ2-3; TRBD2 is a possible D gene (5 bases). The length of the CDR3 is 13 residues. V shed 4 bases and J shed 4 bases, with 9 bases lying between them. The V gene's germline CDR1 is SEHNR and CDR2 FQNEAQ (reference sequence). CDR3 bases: TGTGCCAGCAGCTCAAACGGGGCAGATACGCAGTATTTT. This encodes CASSSNGADTQYF. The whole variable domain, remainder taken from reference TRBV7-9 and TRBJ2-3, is DTGVSQNPRHKITKRGQNVTFRCDPISEHNRLYWYRQTLGQGPEFLTYFQNEAQLEKSRLLSDRFSAERPKGSFSTLEIQRTEQGDSAMYLCASSSNGADTQYFGPGTRLTVL.

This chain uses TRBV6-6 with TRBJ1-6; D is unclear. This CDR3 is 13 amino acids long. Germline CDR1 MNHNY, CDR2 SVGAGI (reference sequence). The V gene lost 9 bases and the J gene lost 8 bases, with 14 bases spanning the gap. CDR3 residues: CASSRASDSPLHF. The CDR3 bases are TGTGCCAGTTCTCGGGCGAGTGATTCACCCCTCCACTTT.

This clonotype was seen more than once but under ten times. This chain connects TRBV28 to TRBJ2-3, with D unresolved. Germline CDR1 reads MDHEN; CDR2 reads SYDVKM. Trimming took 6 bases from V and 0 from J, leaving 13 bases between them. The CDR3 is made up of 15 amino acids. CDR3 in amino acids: CASRNRPSSTDTQYF. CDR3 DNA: TGTGCCAGCAGAAACCGTCCCTCTAGCACAGATACGCAGTATTTT.

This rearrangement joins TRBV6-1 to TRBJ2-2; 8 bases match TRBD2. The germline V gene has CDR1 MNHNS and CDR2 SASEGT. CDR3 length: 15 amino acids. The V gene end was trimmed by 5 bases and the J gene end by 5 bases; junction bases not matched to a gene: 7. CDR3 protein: CASSLTSARTGELFF. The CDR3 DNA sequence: TGTGCCAGCAGTCTGACTAGCGCCCGAACCGGGGAGCTGTTTTTT.

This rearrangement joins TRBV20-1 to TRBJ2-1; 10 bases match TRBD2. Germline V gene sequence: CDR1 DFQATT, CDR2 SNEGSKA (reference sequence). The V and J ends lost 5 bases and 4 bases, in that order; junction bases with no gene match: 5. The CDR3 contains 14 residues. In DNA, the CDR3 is TGCAGTGCTCGAACTAGCGGGAAATACAATGAGCAGTTCTTC. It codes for CSARTSGKYNEQFF.

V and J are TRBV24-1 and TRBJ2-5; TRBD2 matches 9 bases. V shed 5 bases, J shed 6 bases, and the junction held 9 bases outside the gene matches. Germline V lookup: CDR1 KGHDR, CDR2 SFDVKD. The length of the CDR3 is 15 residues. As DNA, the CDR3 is TGTGCCACCAGTGTAGCGGGGGCTTTCGGGCAGACCCAGTACTTC. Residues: CATSVAGAFGQTQYF.

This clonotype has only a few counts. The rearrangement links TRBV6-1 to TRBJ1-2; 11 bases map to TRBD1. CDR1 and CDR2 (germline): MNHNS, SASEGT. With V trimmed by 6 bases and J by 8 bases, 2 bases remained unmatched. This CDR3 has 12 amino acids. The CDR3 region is CASRGTGGGYTF. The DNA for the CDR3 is TGTGCCAGCAGGGGGACAGGGGGAGGCTACACCTTC.

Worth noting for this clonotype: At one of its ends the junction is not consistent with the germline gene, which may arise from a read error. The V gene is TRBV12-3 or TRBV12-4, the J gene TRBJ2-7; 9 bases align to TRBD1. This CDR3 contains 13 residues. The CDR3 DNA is TGTGGCAGCAGACAGGGGGGAGCCTACGAGCAGTACTTC. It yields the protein CGSRQGGAYEQYF.

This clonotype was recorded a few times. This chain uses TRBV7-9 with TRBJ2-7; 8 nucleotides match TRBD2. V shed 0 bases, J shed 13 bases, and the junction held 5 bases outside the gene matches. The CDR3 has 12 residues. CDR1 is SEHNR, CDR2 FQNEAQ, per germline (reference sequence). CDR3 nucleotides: TGTGCCAGCAGCTTAGCCGCTAGCGGGTTATACTTC. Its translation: CASSLAASGLYF. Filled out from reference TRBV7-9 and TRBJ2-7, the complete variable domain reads DTGVSQNPRHKITKRGQNVTFRCDPISEHNRLYWYRQTLGQGPEFLTYFQNEAQLEKSRLLSDRFSAERPKGSFSTLEIQRTEQGDSAMYLCASSLAASGLYFGPGTRLTVT.

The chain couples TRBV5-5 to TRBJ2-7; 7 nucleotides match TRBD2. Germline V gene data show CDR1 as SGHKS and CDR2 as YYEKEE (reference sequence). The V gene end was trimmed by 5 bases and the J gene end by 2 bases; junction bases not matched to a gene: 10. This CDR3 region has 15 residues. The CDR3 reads CASRRTGGRTYEQYF. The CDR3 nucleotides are TGTGCCAGCAGGCGCACGGGCGGGAGAACCTACGAGCAGTACTTC.

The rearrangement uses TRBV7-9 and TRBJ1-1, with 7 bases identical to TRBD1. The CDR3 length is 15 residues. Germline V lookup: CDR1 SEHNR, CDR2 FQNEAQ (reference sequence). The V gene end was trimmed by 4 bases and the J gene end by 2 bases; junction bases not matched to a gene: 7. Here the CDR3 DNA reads TGTGCCAGCAGCTACCACCGGGACAGAAACACTGAAGCTTTCTTT. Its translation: CASSYHRDRNTEAFF.

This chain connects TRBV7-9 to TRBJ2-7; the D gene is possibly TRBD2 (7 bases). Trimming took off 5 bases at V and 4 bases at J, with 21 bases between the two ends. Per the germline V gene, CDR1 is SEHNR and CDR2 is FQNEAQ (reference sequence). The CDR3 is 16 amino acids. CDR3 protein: CASSPPGRGAIYEQYF. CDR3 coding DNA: TGTGCCAGCAGCCCTCCCGGCCGGGGGGCCATATACGAGCAGTACTTC.

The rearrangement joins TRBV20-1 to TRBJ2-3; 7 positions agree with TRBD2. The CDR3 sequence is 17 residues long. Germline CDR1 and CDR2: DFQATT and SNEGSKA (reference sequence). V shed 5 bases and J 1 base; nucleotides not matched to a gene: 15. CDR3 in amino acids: CSAAPMAGVSGTDTQYF. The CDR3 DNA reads TGCAGTGCTGCACCTATGGCGGGGGTCTCCGGCACAGATACGCAGTATTTT.

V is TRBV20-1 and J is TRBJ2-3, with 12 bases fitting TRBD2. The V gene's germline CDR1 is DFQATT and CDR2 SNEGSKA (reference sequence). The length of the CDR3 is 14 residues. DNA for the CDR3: TGCAGCGATGTAGAAACTAGCGGGGGGTCTACGCAGTATTTT. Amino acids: CSDVETSGGSTQYF.

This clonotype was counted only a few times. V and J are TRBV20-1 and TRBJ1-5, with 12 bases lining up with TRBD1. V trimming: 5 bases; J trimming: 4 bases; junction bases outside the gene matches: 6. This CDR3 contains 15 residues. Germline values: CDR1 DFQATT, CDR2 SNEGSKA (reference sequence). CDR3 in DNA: TGCAGTGCTCTGGGACAGGGGGCGCGTAATCAGCCCCAGCATTTT. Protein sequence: CSALGQGARNQPQHF.

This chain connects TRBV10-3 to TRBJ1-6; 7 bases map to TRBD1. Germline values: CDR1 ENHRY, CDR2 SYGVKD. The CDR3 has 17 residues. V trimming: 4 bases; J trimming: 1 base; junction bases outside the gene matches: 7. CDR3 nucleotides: TGTGCCATCAGTGTCGGGCAGGGGGAGTCCTATAATTCACCCCTCCACTTT. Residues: CAISVGQGESYNSPLHF.

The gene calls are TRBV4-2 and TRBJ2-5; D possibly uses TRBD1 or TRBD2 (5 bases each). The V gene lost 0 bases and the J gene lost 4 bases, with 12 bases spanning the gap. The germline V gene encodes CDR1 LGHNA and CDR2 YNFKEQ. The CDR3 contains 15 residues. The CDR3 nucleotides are TGTGCCAGCAGCCAAGAACTACAGGCGGGAGAGACCCAGTACTTC. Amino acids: CASSQELQAGETQYF.

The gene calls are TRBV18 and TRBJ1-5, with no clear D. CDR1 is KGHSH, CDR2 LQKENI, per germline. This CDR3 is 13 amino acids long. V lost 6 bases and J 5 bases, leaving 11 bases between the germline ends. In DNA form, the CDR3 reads TGTGCCAGCTCGGATAACAGTGATCAGCCCCAGCATTTT. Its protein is CASSDNSDQPQHF.

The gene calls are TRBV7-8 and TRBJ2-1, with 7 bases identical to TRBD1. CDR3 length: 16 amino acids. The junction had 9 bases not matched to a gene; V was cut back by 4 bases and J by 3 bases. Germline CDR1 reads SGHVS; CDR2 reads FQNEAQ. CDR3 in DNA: TGTGCCAGCAGCTCTAGACAGGGCGGGTTCTACAATGAGCAGTTCTTC. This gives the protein CASSSRQGGFYNEQFF.

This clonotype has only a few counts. Here the CDR3 reads CASNLQGGARAFF. The CDR3 DNA sequence: TGTGCCAGCAATCTACAGGGAGGGGCGAGAGCTTTCTTT. V is TRBV7-2 and J is TRBJ1-1; TRBD1 might be the D (6 bases). The V end lost 7 bases, the J end lost 10 bases, and 19 bases lay between the germline ends. Per the germline V gene, CDR1 is SGHTA and CDR2 is FQGNSA. This CDR3 contains 13 residues.

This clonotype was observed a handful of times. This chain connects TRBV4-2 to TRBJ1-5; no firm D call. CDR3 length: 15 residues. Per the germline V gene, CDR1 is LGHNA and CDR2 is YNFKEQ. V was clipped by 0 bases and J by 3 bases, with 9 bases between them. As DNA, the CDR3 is TGTGCCAGCAGCCAAGATAACAGTTACAATCAGCCCCAGCATTTT. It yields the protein CASSQDNSYNQPQHF.

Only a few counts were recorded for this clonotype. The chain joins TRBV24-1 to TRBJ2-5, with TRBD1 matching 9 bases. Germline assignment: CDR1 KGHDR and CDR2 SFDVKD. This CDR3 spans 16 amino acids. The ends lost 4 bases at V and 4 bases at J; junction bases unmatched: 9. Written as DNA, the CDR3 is TGTGCCACCAGTGACAACCGGGACAGGGTAGGAGAGACCCAGTACTTC. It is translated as CATSDNRDRVGETQYF.

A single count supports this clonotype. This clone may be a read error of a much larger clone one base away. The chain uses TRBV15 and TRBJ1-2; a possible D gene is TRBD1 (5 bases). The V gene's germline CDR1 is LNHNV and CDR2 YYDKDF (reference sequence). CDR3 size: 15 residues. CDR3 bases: TGTGCCACCACCAGAGCCATCTCCACAGGCTATGGCTACACCTTC. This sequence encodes CATTRAISTGYGYTF.

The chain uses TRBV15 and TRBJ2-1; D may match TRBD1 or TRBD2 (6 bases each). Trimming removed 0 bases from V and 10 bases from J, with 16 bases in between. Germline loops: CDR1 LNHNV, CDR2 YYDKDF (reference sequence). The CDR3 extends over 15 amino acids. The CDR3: CATSRDEVWGAEQFF. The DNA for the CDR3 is TGTGCCACCAGCAGAGATGAGGTGTGGGGGGCGGAGCAGTTCTTC.